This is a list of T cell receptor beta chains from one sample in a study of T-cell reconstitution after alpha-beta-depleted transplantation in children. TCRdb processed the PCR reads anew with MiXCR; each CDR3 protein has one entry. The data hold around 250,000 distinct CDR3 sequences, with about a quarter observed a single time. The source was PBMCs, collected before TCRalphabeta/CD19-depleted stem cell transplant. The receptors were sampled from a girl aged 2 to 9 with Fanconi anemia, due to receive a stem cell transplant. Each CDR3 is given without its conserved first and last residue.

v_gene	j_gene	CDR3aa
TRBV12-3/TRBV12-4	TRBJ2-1	ASRWLVYNEQF
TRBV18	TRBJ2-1	ASSPLNGTRGHNEQF
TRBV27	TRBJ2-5	ASSLWASGGPAEQETQY
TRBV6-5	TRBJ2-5	ATGRETQY
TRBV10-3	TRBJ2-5	AIGGQGETQY
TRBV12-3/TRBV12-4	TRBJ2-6	ASSLRGTGANVLT
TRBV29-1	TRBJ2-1	SVVVRDEQF
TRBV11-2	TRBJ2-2	ASSFSGNTGELF
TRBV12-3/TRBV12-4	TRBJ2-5	ASSLAQETQY
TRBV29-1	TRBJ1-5	SVKWTVTSPQH
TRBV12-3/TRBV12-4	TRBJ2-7	ASSFGSWATEQY
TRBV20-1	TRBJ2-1	SATGTDNNEQF
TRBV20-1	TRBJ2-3	SARDSDPVALTDTQY
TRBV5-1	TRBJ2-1	ASSNGGGSYNEQF
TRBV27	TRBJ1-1	ASSLSVAQTGGSTEAF
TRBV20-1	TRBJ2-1	SARGVSGRYNEQF
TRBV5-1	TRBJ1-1	ASSLASGRETEAF
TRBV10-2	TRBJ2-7	ASSKGLHEQY
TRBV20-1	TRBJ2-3	SARGSRADTQY
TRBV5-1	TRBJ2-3	ASSLAGRGSTDTQY
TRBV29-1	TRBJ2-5	SVMDHRGVTQY
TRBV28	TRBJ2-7	ASSFIGGPVEQY
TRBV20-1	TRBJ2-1	SAVDSVSHNEQF
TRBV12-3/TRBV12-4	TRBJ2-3	ADAFTEFSTDTQY
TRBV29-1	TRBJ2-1	SVLSDRGPYNEQF
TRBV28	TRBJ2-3	ASSFQRSRTDTQY
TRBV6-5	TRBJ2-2	ASSWLLGSTGELF
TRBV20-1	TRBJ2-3	SASTGGPSPSTDTQY
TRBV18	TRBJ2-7	ASSPLSGGEQY
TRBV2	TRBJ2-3	ASVDTGSLTDTQY
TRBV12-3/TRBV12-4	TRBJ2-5	ASSLAGVFETQY
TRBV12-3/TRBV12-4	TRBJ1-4	ASSSPGGRGATNEKLF
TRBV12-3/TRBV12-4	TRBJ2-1	ASSLALPGSVDEQF
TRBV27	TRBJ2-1	ASSLPENSLDEQF
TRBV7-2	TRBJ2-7	ASSLALGVLAGISYEQY